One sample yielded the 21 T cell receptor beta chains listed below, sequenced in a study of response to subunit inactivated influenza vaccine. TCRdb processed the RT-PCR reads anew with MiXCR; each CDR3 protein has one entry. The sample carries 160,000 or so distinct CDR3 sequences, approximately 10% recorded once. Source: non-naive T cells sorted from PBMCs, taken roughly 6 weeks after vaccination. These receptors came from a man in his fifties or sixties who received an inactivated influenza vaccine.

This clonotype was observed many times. CDR3 residues: CASSLATSGGPPIYEQYF. The CDR3 nucleotides read TGTGCCAGCAGCTTAGCGACTAGCGGGGGCCCTCCCATATACGAGCAGTACTTC. The chain links TRBV7-2 to TRBJ2-7, with TRBD2 matching over 12 bases. V dropped 0 bases and J dropped 4; count of bases not matched to a gene: 10. Germline CDR1 reads SGHTA; CDR2 reads FQGNSA. CDR3 size: 18 residues.

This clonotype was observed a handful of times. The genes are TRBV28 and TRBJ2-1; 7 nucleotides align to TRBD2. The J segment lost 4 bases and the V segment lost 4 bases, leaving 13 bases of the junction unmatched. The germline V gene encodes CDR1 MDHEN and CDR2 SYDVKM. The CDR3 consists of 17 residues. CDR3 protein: CASSSLLARQAYNEQFF. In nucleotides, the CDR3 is TGTGCCAGCAGTTCCCTACTAGCGAGGCAAGCATACAATGAGCAGTTCTTC.

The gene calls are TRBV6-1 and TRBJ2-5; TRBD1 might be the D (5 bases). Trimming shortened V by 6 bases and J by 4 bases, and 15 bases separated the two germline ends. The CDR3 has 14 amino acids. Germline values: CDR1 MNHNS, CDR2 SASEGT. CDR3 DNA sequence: TGTGCCAGCAGCCCCGGAGACAGTCGAGAGACCCAGTACTTC. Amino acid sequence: CASSPGDSRETQYF.

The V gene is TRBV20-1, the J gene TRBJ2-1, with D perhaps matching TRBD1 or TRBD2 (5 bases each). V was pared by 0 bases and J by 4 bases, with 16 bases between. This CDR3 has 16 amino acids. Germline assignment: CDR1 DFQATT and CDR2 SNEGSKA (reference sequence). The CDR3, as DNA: TGCAGTGCTAGAGAAGTGGGGCGGGCCGCATACAATGAGCAGTTCTTC. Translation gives CSAREVGRAAYNEQFF.

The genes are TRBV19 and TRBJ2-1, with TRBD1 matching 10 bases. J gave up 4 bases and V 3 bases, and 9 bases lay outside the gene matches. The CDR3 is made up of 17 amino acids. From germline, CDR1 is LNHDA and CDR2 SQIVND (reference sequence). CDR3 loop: CASSIIGDRGDYNEQFF. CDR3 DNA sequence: TGTGCCAGTAGTATTATTGGGGACAGGGGAGATTACAATGAGCAGTTCTTC.

The CDR3 spells CASRETGVETQYF. Here the CDR3 DNA reads TGTGCCAGCAGAGAGACGGGAGTAGAGACCCAGTACTTC. V gene TRBV28 combines with J gene TRBJ2-5; tentatively, D is TRBD2 (6 bases). V shed 6 bases and J shed 4 bases, with 12 bases lying between them. The germline V gene encodes CDR1 MDHEN and CDR2 SYDVKM. The CDR3 totals 13 residues.

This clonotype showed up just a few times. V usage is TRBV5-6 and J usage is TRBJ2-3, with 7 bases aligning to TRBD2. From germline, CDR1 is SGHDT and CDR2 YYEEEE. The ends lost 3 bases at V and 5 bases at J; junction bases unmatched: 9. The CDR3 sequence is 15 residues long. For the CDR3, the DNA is TGTGCCAGCAGCTACGGACGGGAGCGGGGAGATACGCAGTATTTT. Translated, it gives CASSYGRERGDTQYF.

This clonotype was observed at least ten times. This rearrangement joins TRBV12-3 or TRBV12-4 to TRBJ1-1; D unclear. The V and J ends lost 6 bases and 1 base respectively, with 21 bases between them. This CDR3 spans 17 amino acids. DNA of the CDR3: TGTGCCAGCAGACCCGTCCGGGGTCAGATTAAGAACACTGAAGCTTTCTTT. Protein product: CASRPVRGQIKNTEAFF.

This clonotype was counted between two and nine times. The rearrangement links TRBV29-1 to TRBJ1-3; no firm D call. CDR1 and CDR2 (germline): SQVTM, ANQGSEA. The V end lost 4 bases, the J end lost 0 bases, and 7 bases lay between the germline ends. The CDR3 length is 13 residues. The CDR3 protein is CSVVTSSGNTIYF. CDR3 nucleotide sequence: TGCAGCGTTGTTACAAGCTCTGGAAACACCATATATTTT.

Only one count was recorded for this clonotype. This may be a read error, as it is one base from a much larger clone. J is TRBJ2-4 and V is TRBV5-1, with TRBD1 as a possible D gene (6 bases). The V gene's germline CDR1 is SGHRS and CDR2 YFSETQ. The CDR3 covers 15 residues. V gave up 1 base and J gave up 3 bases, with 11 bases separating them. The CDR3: CASSLPGAGKNIQYF. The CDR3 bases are TGCGCCAGCAGCTTGCCAGGGGCTGGCAAAAACATTCAGTACTTC.

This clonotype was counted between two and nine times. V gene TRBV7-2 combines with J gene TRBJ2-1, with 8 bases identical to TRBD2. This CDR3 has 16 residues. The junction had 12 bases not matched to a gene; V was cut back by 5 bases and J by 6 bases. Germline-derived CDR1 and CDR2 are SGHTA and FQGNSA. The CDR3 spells CASSPRTSRVGNEQFF. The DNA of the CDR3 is TGTGCCAGCAGCCCTCGGACTAGCCGAGTGGGCAATGAGCAGTTCTTC. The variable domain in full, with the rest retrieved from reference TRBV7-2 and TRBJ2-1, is GAGVSQSPSNKVTEKGKDVELRCDPISGHTALYWYRQSLGQGLEFLIYFQGNSAPDKSGLPSDRFSAERTGGSVSTLTIQRTQQEDSAVYLCASSPRTSRVGNEQFFGPGTRLTVL.

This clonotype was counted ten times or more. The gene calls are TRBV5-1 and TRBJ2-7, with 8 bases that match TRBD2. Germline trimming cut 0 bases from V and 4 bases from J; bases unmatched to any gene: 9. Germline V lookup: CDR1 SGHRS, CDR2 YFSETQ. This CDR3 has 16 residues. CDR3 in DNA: TGCGCCAGCAGCTTGGGGGTAGCGGGGCGGCCTTACGAGCAGTACTTC. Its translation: CASSLGVAGRPYEQYF.

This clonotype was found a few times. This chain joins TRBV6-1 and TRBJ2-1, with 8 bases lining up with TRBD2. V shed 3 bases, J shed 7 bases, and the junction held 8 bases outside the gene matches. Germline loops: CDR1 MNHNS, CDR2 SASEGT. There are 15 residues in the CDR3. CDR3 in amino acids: CASSDRGLVQNEQFF. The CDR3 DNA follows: TGTGCCAGCAGTGACAGGGGACTAGTCCAGAATGAGCAGTTCTTC.

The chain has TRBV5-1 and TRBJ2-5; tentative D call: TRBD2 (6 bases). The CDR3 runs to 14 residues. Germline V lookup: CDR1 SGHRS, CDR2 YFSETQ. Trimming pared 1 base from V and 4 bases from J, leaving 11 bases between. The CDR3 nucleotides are TGCGCCAGCAGCTTGTTTACTAGCTCAGAGACCCAGTACTTC. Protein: CASSLFTSSETQYF.

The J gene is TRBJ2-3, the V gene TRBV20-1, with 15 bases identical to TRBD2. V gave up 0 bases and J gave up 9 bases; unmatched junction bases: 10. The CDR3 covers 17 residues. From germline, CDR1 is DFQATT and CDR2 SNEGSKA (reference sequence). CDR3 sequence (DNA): TGCAGTGCTAGAGACGGAACGGGACTAGCGGGGGGCTCCACGCAGTATTTT. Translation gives CSARDGTGLAGGSTQYF.

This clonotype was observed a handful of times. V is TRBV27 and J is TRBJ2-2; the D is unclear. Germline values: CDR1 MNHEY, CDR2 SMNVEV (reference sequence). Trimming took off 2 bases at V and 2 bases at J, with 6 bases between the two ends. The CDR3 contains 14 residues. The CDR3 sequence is CASSLEPNTGELFF. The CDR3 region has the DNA TGTGCCAGCAGTTTAGAACCTAACACCGGGGAGCTGTTTTTT.

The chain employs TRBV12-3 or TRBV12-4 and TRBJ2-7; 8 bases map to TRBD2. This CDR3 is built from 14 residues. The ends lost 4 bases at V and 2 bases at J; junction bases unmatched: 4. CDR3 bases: TGTGCCAGCAGTTCAACGGGAGGGGCCTACGAGCAGTACTTC. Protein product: CASSSTGGAYEQYF.

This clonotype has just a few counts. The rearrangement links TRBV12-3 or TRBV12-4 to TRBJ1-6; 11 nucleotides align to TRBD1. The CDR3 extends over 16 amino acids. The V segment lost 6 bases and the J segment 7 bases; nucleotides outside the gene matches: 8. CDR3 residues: CASRDRGQKRNSPLHF. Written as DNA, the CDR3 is TGTGCCAGCAGGGACAGGGGGCAAAAAAGGAATTCACCCCTCCACTTT.

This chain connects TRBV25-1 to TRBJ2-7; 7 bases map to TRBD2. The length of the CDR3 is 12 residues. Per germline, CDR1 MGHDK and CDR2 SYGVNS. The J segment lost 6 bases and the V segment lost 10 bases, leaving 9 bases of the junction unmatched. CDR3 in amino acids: CATSPSGAEQYF. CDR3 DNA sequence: TGTGCCACCTCGCCTAGCGGCGCCGAGCAGTACTTC.

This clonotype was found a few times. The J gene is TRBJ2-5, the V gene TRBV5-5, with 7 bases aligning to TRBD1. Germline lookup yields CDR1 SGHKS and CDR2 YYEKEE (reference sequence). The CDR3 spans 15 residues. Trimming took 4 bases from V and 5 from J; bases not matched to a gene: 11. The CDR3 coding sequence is TGTGCCAGCAGCGGCCTACAGGGGACGGGGGAGACCCAGTACTTC. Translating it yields CASSGLQGTGETQYF. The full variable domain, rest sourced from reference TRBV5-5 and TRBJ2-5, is DAGVTQSPTHLIKTRGQQVTLRCSPISGHKSVSWYQQVLGQGPQFIFQYYEKEERGRGNFPDRFSARQFPNYSSELNVNALLLGDSALYLCASSGLQGTGETQYFGPGTRLLVL.

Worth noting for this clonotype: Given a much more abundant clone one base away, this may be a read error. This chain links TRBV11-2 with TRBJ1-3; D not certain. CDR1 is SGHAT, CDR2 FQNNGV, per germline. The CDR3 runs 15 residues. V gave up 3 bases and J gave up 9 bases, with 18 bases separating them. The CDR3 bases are TGTGCCAGCAGCTTTGATCCCGGTTGGGTGAGCACCATATATTTT. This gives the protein CASSFDPGWVSTIYF.